This T cell receptor beta chain was identified during a study of CD8+ T cells in alopecia areata. Sequencing templates came from extracted RNA that was reverse transcribed into cDNA. Libraries were prepared by immunoSEQ multiplex PCR; TCRdb keeps only in-frame clonotypes and omits some of them. The sample lists around 200,000 clones, roughly 60% seen once, with about 1.7% in the top ten. The sample in question was CD4+ T cells sorted from blood, obtained at week 0. The clonotype was recovered from a human donor with alopecia areata.

CDR3 coding DNA: TGTGCCAGCAGTGGGGGGTTTGGACCTGAAGCTTTCTTT. Protein sequence: CASSGGFGPEAFF. V is TRBV2 and J is TRBJ1-1, with D maybe TRBD1 (5 bases). This CDR3 is built from 13 residues. The germline V gene encodes CDR1 SNHLY and CDR2 FYNNEI. Trimming cost V 4 bases and J 6 bases, with 12 bases left between them.